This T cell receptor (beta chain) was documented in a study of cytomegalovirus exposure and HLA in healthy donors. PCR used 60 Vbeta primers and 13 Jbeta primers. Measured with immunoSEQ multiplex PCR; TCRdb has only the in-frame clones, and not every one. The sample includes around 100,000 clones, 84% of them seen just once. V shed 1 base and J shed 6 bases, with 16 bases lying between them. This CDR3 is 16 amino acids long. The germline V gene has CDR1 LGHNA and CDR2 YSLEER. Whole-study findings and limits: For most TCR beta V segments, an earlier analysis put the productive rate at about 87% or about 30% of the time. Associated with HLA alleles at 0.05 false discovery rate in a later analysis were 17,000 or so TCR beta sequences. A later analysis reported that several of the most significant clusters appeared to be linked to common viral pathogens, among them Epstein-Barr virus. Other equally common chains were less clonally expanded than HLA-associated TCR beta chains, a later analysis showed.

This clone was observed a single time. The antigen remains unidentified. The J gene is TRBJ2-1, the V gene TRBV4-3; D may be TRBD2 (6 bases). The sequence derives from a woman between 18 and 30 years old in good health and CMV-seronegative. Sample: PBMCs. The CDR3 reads CASSQAWRGFGNEQFF. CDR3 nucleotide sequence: TGCGCCAGCAGCCAAGCTTGGAGGGGTTTCGGCAATGAGCAGTTCTTC.